Listed below are T cell receptor beta chains from one sample, sequenced in a study of blood T cell repertoires in COVID-19. Using immunoSEQ multiplex PCR, the repertoire was profiled, and TCRdb retains in-frame clones only, with some absent. In the table there are roughly 340,000 clones, around 87% of which are singletons. Sample: peripheral blood. These receptors originate from a woman in her fifties or sixties with COVID-19, enrolled during active disease. CDR3s include the opening cysteine and the closing phenylalanine or tryptophan. Each record gives: V gene, J gene, CDR3 protein.

>TRBV5-1|TRBJ2-1
CASSLPRIAGLSTGSYNEQFF
>TRBV2|TRBJ1-5
CASTGATSGPQHF
>TRBV6-2/TRBV6-3|TRBJ1-5
CASSPTWAGQPQHF
>TRBV2|TRBJ2-1
CASSNTLAPTYNEQFF
>TRBV3-1/TRBV3-2|TRBJ1-2
CASSQVPFSNYGYTF
>TRBV7-9|TRBJ2-7
CASSLVLRGSYEQYF
>TRBV5-4|TRBJ1-2
CASSSELSDHRGDGYTF
>TRBV2|TRBJ1-6
CASTQHPTGEHSPLHF
>TRBV7-6|TRBJ1-5
CASSLSGVTEPQHF
>TRBV19|TRBJ2-6
CASSVKGALGANVLTF
>TRBV27|TRBJ2-7
CASWTLAPYEQYF
>TRBV18|TRBJ1-2
CASSRTDQGIYGYTF
>TRBV6-1|TRBJ2-5
CASSEALRTEETQYF
>TRBV2|TRBJ1-1
CASSEGFGMNTEAFF
>TRBV27|TRBJ2-1
CASSSNRDRFYNEQFF
>TRBV7-9|TRBJ2-3
CASSFLEGVSTDTQYF
>TRBV19|TRBJ2-1
CASSKTYGAGGAPYNEQFF
>TRBV5-4|TRBJ1-1
CASSSYQGWDTEAFF
>TRBV18|TRBJ2-5
CASSPLTETQYF
>TRBV19|TRBJ1-5
CASSREGNQPQHF
>TRBV18|TRBJ2-4
CASSLIAKNIQYF
>TRBV30|TRBJ1-2
CAWTAQGRGGYTF
>TRBV18|TRBJ2-7
CASSPANGYEQYF
>TRBV19|TRBJ2-3
CASSIRLAGGGDTQYF
>TRBV19|TRBJ1-5
CASSIYRQGYSNQPQHF
>TRBV19|TRBJ2-1
CASSGTGRPYNEQFF
>TRBV19|TRBJ2-7
CASTGYDYEQYF
>TRBV27|TRBJ2-7
CASSLYGSSYEQYF
>TRBV18|TRBJ2-3
CASVGQGFGDTQYF
>TRBV6-1|TRBJ2-4
CASSVGTSGAKNIQYF
>TRBV7-2|TRBJ2-2
CASRSTASNTGELFF
>TRBV7-8|TRBJ2-7
CASSLSWRTYEQYF
>TRBV6-5|TRBJ2-2
CAVDRLNTGELFF
>TRBV30|TRBJ2-3
CAWLTLADRTDTQYF
>TRBV28|TRBJ2-1
CASSPQGSSYNEQFF
>TRBV7-3|TRBJ2-4
CASSYNAGNIQYF
>TRBV7-7|TRBJ1-3
CASSLATGNTIYF
>TRBV19|TRBJ1-1
CASSAQGIHTEAFF
>TRBV19|TRBJ1-6
CASSIDNRSVGNSPLHF
>TRBV7-2|TRBJ1-2
CASSLGSGNYGYTF
>TRBV7-2|TRBJ1-5
CASSLVSTGGGNQPQHF
>TRBV19|TRBJ2-2
CASSIVHTGGELFF
>TRBV4-1|TRBJ2-7
CASSYFQGANYEQYF
>TRBV7-8|TRBJ2-3
CASSLNPSADTQYF
>TRBV28|TRBJ1-1
CASSLVGDTEAFF
>TRBV18|TRBJ2-3
CASSYLGGADTQYF
>TRBV6-5|TRBJ1-2
CASSYLGGEERGYTF
>TRBV10-3|TRBJ2-7
CATRTSGIQYEQYF
>TRBV11-2|TRBJ2-3
CASSKGVAGGDTQYF
>TRBV19|TRBJ1-5
CASKQGAQPQHF
>TRBV30|TRBJ2-6
CAWEPGLAGGGAVLTF
>TRBV27|TRBJ2-2
CASSFGGSSTGELFF